The source of this T cell receptor (beta chain) is a study of vaccination effects on CD4 cells after COVID-19. Study-level results: Pronounced clonal contraction occurred in clones induced by infection and by vaccine late after vaccination.

About this clone itself: No antigen is known for it.

TCRdb keeps only in-frame clones here, not all; method: immunoSEQ multiplex PCR. The sample yields 30,000 or so clones, roughly 70% seen once. Antigen-specific CD4+ T cells were expanded (with viral peptide pools) by the ViraFEST assay ahead of sequencing. On roughly day 10 of culture, CD4+ T cells were separated out. All study participants received two doses of BNT162b2 or mRNA-1273 vaccine. Half the medium was replaced with IL-2 medium on days 3 and 7. The CDR3 extends over 17 amino acids. In germline, CDR1 is LGHDT, CDR2 YNNKEL (reference sequence). The ends were cut back, 5 bases at V and 0 bases at J, with 17 bases in the middle.

The material was CD4+ T cells from PBMCs cultured with HCoV-NL63 spike peptides, obtained after COVID-19 vaccination. The chain links TRBV3-1 (or the pseudogene TRBV3-2) to TRBJ2-1; D is possibly TRBD2 (6 bases). The clonotype originates from a human donor who received a COVID-19 vaccine. The chain's CDR3 is CASSSLPSGRSYNEQFF. The CDR3 DNA follows: TGTGCCAGCAGCTCCCTACCGAGCGGGCGCTCCTACAATGAGCAGTTCTTC.